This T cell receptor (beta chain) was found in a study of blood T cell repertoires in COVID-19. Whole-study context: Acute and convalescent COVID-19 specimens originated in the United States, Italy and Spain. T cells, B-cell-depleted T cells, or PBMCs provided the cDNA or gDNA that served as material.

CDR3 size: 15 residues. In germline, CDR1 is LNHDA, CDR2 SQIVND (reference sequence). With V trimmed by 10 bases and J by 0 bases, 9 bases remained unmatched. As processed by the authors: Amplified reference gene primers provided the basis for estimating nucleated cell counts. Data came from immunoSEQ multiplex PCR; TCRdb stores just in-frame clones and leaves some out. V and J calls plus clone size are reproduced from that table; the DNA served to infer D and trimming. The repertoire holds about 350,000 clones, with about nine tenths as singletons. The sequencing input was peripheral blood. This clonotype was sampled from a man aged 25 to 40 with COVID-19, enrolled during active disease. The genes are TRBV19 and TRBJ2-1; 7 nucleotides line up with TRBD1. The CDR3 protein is CAISWTGSSYNEQFF. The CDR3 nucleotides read TGTGCCATCTCTTGGACAGGCAGCTCCTACAATGAGCAGTTCTTC.